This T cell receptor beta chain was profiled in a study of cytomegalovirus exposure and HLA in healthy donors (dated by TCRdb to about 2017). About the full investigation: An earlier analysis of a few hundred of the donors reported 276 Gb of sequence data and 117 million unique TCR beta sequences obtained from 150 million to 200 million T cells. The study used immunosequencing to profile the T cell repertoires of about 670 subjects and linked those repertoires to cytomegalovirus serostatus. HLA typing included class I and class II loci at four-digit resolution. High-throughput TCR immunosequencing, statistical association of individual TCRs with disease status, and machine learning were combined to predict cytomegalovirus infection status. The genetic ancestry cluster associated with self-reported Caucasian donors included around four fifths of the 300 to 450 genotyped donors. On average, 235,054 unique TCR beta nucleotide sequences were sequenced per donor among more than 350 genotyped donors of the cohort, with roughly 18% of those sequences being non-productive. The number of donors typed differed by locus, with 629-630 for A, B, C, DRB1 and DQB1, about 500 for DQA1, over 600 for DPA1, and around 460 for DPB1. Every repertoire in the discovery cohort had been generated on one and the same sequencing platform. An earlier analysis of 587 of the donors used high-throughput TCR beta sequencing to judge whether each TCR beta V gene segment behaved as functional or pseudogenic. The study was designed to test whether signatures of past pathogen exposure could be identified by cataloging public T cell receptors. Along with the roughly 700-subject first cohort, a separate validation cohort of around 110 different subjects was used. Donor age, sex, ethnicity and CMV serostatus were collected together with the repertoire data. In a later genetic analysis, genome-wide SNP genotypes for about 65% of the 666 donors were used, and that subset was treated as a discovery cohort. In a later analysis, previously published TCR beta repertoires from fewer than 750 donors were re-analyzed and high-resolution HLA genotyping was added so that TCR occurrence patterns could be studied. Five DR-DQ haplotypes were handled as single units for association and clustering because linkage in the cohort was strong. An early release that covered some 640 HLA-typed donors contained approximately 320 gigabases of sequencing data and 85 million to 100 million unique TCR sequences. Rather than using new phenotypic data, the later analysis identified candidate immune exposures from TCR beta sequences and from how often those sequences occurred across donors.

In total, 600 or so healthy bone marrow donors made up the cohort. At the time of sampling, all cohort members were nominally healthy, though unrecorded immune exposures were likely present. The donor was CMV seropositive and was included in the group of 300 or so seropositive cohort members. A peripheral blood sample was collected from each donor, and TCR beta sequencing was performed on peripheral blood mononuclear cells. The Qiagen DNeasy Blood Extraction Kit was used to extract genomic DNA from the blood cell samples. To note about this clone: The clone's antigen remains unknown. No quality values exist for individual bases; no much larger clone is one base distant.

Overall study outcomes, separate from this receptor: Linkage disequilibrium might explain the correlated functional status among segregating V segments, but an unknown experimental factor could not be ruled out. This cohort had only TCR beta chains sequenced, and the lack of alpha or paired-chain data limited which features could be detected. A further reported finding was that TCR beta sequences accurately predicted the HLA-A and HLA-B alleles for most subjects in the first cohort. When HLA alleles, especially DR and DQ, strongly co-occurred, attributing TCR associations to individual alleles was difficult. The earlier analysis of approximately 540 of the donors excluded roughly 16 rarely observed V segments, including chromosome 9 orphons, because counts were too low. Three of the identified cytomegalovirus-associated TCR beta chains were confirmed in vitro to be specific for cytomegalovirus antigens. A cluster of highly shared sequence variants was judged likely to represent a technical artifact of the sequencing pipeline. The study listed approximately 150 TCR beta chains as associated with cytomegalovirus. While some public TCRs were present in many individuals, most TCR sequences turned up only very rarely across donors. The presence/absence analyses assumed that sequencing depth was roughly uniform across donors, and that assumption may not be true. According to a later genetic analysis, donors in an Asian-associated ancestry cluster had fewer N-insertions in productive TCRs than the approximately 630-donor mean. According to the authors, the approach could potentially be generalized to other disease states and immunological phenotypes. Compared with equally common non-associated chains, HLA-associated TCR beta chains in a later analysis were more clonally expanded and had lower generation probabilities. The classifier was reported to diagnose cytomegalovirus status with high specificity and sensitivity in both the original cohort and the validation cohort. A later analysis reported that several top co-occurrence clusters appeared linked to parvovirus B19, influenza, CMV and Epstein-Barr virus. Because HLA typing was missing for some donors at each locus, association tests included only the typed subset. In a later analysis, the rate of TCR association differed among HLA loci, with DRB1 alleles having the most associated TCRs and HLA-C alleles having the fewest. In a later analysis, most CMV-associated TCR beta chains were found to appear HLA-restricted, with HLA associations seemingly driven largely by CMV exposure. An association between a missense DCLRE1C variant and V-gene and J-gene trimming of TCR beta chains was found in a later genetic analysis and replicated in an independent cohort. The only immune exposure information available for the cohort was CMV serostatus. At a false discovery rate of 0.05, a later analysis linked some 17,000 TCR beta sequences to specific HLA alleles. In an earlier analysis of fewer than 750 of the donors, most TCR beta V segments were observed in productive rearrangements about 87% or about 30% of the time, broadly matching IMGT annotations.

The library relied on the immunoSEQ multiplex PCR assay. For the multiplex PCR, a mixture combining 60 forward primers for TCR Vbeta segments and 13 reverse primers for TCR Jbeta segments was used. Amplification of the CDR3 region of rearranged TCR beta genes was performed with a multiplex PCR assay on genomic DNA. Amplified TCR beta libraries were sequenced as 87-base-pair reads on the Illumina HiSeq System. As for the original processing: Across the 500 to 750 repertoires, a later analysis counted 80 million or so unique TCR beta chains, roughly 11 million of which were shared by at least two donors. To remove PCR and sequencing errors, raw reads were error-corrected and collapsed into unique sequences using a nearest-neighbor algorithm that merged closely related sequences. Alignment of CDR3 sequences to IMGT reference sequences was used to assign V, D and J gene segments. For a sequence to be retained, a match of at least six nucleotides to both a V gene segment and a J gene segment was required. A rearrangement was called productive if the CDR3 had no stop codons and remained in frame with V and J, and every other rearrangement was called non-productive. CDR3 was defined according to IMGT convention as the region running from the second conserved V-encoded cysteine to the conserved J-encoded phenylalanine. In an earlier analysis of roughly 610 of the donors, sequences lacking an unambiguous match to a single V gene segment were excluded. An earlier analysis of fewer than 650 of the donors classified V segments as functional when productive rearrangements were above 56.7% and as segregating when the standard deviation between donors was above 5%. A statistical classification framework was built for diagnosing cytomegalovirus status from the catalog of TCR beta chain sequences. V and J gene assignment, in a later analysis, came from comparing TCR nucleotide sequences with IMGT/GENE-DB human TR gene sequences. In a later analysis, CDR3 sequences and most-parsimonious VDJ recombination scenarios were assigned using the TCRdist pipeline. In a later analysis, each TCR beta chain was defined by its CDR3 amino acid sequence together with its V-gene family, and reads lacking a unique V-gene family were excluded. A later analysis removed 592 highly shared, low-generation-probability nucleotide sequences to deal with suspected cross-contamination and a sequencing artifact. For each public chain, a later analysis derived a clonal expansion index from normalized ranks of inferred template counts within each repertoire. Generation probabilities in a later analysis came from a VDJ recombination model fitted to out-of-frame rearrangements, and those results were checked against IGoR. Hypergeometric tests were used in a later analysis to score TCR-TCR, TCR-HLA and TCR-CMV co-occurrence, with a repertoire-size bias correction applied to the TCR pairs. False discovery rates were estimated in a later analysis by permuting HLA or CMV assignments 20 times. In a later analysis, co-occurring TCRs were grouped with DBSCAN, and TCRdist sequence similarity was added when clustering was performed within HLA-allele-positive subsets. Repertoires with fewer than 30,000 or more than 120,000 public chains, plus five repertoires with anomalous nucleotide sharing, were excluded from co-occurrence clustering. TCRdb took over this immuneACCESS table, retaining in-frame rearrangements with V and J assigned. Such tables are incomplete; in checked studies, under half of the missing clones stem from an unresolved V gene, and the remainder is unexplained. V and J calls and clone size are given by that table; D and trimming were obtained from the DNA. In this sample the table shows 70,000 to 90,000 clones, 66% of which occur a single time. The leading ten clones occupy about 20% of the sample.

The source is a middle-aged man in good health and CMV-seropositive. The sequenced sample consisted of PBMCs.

DNA sequence: TGTGCCAGCAGCGAGACGCCCCTCGACAGGCTTGAAACCTTC. It is translated as CASSETPLDRLETF. The chain is encoded by TRBV5-4 joined to TRBJ1-2; D gene: possibly TRBD1, on 6 matching bases. CDR1 SGHNT and CDR2 YYREEE are derived from the germline V gene (reference sequence). The V and J ends are trimmed by 4 bases and 14 bases, leaving 24 bases between them. Including the terminal cysteine and phenylalanine, the CDR3 comprises 14 residues. The retained sequence is limited to the CDR3, 42 bases, with the frame set at the first base.